This T cell receptor (beta chain) derives from a study of cytomegalovirus exposure and HLA in healthy donors. Study-level results: Later genetic work tied a missense DCLRE1C variant to beta-chain V and J trimming. In vitro checks showed that a few CMV-associated chains really do target CMV antigens.

In germline, CDR1 is MNHNS, CDR2 SASEGT. The length of the CDR3 is 13 residues. V lost 5 bases and J lost 1, with 8 bases in between. The PCR contained 60 Vbeta and 13 Jbeta primers. Clones were read by immunoSEQ multiplex PCR, and TCRdb kept only the in-frame ones, dropping some. Of 150,000 to 180,000 clones listed, 74% are singletons. Note on this clone: The target antigen is unknown. This sample also contains other DNA sequences that code for the same CDR3.

Sequenced material: PBMCs. The receptor was derived from a man aged 30 to 45 in good health and CMV-seronegative. J is TRBJ1-1 and V is TRBV6-1, with unresolved D. The CDR3 DNA is TGTGCCAGCAGTTTGAACAGGAACACTGAAGCTTTCTTT. It translates to CASSLNRNTEAFF.